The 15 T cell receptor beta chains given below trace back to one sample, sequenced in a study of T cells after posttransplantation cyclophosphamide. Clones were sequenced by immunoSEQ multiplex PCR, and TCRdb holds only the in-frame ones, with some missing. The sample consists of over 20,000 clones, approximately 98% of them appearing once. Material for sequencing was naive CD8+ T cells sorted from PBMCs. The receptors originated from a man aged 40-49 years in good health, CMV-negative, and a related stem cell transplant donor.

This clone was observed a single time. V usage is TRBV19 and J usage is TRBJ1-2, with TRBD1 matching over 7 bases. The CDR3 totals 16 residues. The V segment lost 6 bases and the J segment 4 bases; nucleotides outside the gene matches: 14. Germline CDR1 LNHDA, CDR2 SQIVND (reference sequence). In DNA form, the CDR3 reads TGTGCCAGTAGAGATACAACAGGGGCCACGGCCTATGGCTACACCTTC. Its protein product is CASRDTTGATAYGYTF.

CDR3 amino acids: CASSGRQGDEQFF. The CDR3 DNA reads TGTGCCAGCAGCGGGAGACAGGGCGATGAGCAGTTCTTC. The V and J genes are TRBV5-8 and TRBJ2-1, with 7 positions matching TRBD1. Germline V gene lookup returns CDR1 SGHTS and CDR2 YDEGEE. The junction had 6 bases not matched to a gene; V was cut back by 4 bases and J by 8 bases. The CDR3 is 13 residues long.

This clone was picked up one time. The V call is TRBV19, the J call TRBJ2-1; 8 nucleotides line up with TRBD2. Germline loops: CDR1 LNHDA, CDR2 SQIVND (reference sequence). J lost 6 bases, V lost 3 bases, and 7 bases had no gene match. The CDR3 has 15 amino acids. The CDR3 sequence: CASSMASGSPNEQFF. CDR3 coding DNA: TGTGCCAGTAGTATGGCCAGCGGGAGCCCCAATGAGCAGTTCTTC.

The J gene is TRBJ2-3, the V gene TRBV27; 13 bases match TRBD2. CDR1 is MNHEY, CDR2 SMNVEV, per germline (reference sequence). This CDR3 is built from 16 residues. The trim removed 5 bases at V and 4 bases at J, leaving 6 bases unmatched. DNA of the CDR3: TGTGCCAGCAGTCTCAAACTAGCGGGAGGGCCAGATACGCAGTATTTT. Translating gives CASSLKLAGGPDTQYF.

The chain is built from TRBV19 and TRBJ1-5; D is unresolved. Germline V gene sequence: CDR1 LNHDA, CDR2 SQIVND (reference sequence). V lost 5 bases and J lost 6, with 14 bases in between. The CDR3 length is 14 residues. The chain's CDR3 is CASSPAEWGQPQHF. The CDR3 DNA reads TGTGCCAGTAGTCCAGCGGAATGGGGTCAGCCCCAGCATTTT.

CDR3: CASSIDPGFRETQYF. CDR3 nucleotides: TGTGCCAGTAGTATAGACCCAGGGTTTCGAGAGACCCAGTACTTC. This rearrangement joins TRBV19 to TRBJ2-5; tentative D call: TRBD1 (5 bases). The CDR3 is 15 amino acids. V was shortened by 0 bases and J by 4 bases, with 12 bases between the two germline ends. Germline CDR1 is LNHDA and CDR2 is SQIVND (reference sequence). Supplemented by reference TRBV19 and TRBJ2-5, the full variable domain reads DGGITQSPKYLFRKEGQNVTLSCEQNLNHDAMYWYRQDPGQGLRLIYYSQIVNDFQKGDIAEGYSVSREKKESFPLTVTSAQKNPTAFYLCASSIDPGFRETQYFGPGTRLLVL.

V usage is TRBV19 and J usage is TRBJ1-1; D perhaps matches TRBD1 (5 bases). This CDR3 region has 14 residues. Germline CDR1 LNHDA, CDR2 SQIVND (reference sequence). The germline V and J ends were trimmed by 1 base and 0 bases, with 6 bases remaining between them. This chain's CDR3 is CASSIVGLNTEAFF. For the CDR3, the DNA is TGTGCCAGTAGTATAGTGGGGCTGAACACTGAAGCTTTCTTT.

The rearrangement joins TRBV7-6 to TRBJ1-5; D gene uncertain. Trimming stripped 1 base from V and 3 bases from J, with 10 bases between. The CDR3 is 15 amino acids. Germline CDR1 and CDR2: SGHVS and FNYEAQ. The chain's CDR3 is CASSLGRGSNQPQHF. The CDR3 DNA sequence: TGTGCCAGCAGCTTAGGCCGAGGGTCCAATCAGCCCCAGCATTTT.

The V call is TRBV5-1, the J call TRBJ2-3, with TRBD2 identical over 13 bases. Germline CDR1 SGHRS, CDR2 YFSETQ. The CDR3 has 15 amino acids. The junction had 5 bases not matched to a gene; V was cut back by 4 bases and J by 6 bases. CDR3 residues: CASSATSGRADTQYF. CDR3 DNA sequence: TGCGCCAGCAGCGCCACTAGCGGGAGGGCCGATACGCAGTATTTT.

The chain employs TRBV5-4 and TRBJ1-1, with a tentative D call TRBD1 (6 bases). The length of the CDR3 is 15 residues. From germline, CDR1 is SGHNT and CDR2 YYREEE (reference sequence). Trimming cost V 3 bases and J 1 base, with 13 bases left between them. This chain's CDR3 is CASSSPGQRNTEAFF. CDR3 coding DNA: TGTGCCAGCAGCTCCCCTGGACAGAGGAACACTGAAGCTTTCTTT.

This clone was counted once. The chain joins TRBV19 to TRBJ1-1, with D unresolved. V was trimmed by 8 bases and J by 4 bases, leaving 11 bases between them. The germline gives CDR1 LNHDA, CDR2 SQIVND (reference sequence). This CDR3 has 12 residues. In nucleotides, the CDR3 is TGTGCCAGTGAGTCGTACAGCACTGAAGCTTTCTTT. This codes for CASESYSTEAFF.

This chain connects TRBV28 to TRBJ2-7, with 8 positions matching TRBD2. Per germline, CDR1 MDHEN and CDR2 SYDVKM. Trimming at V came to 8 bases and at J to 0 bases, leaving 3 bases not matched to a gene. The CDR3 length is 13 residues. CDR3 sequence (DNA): TGTGCCAGCGGGGGACTAGACTCCTACGAGCAGTACTTC. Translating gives CASGGLDSYEQYF.

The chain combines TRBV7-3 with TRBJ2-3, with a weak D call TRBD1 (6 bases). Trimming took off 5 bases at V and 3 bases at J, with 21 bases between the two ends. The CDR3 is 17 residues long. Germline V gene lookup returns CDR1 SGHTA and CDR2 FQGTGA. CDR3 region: CASSPLPSGEWTDTQYF. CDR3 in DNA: TGTGCCAGCAGCCCGTTACCCTCAGGGGAGTGGACAGATACGCAGTATTTT.

CDR3 nucleotides: TGTGCCAGCAGCCCCTCGGGTTACGAGCAGTACTTC. Protein product: CASSPSGYEQYF. The rearrangement joins TRBV4-2 to TRBJ2-7; D is undetermined. The CDR3 totals 12 residues. Germline-derived CDR1 and CDR2 are LGHNA and YNFKEQ. V was cut by 4 bases and J by 4 bases, with 8 bases left in between.

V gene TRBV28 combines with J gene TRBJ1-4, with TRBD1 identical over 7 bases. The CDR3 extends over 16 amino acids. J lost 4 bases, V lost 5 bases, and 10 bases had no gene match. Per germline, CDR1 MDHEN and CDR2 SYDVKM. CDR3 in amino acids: CASSPRTGVSNEKLFF. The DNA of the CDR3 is TGTGCCAGCAGTCCCCGAACAGGGGTCAGTAATGAAAAACTGTTTTTT.